Listed below are T cell receptor beta chains from one sample, sequenced in a study of shared clonotypes between healthy human individuals. Produced via immunoSEQ multiplex PCR; TCRdb's table is partial and in-frame only. The repertoire holds about 1 million clones, with about 75% as singletons. Sequencing was carried out using memory CD4+ T cells sorted from blood. These receptors were obtained from a man between 18 and 35 years old in good health. The CDR3 runs from the conserved cysteine through the conserved F or W. A D gene is named only where the DNA matches it firmly.

>TRBD1|TRBV2|TRBJ2-7
CASRPGQLSYEQYF
>NA|TRBV9|TRBJ2-7
CASSPERHIRPYEQYF
>NA|TRBV28|TRBJ1-6
CASRGQGRPPLHF
>TRBD2|TRBV19|TRBJ2-5
CASSITASGRETQYF
>TRBD2|TRBV10-3|TRBJ2-7
CATAQGSGTSGGKYF
>NA|TRBV10-3|TRBJ2-3
CAISEFSSTDTQYF
>NA|TRBV30|TRBJ2-7
CACNRLGTSYEQYF
>NA|TRBV28|TRBJ2-7
CASSLTHRIYEQYF
>NA|TRBV5-1|TRBJ2-1
CASSNLLGNEQFF
>TRBD1|TRBV7-2|TRBJ1-1
CASSPGQGAVGTEAFF
>NA|TRBV6-5|TRBJ1-6
CASSYSSGVYDSPLHF
>TRBD1|TRBV7-8|TRBJ1-1
CASAVTGPAEAFF
>NA|TRBV10-3|TRBJ2-5
CAISTEFQETQYF
>TRBD1|TRBV7-9|TRBJ2-7
CASSRTGTGAEQYF
>NA|TRBV2|TRBJ2-1
CATSIEADEQFF
>TRBD1|TRBV12-5|TRBJ1-5
CASGLTRTGFQPQHF
>NA|TRBV9|TRBJ2-3
CASSLGPTLTDTQYF
>TRBD1|TRBV2|TRBJ2-5
CASSPDRGVYGTQYF
>TRBD1|TRBV30|TRBJ1-2
CAWSTNRGLNGYTF
>TRBD1|TRBV29-1|TRBJ2-3
CSVEEDRGPDTQYF
>TRBD1|TRBV28|TRBJ2-7
CASSSAWDRVYEQYF
>TRBD1|TRBV12-5|TRBJ2-7
CASKMGQGSYEQYF
>NA|TRBV7-9|TRBJ2-5
CASSPGLQETQYF
>TRBD1|TRBV7-2|TRBJ2-3
CASSQPDGRGLFRPDTQYF
>NA|TRBV5-1|TRBJ2-3
CASSLTTGEGGTQYF
>NA|TRBV9|TRBJ1-2
CASSWARDGYTF
>NA|TRBV30|TRBJ1-1
CAWSVRQGQPEAFF
>NA|TRBV9|TRBJ2-2
CASSDVEKDTGELFF
>NA|TRBV19|TRBJ2-3
CASMGAGDLRDTQYF
>NA|TRBV10-1|TRBJ2-6
CASSGGSGANVLTF
>NA|TRBV11-2|TRBJ2-7
CASSLTDGNYEQYF
>NA|TRBV10-3|TRBJ2-5
CAIRRESQETQYF
>NA|TRBV19|TRBJ1-2
CASSIMDASYGYTF
>NA|TRBV10-1|TRBJ2-1
CASSESGVGHNEQFF
>NA|TRBV6-5|TRBJ1-1
CASTKQGSHTEAFF
>TRBD1|TRBV18|TRBJ1-6
CASSQGQGASNSPLHF
>TRBD2|TRBV7-2|TRBJ2-7
CASSSGGHPYEQYF
>NA|TRBV12-5|TRBJ1-2
CASGLVPGDGYTF
>TRBD1|TRBV30|TRBJ1-6
CAWSSGQDNSPLHF
>TRBD1|TRBV6-6|TRBJ1-2
CASRGHNRGGNYGYTF
>NA|TRBV5-1|TRBJ1-4
CASSLAPDLREKLFF
>TRBD2|TRBV7-8|TRBJ2-2
CASSTGTKNTGELFF
>NA|TRBV4-3|TRBJ2-5
CASSQDIRETQYF
>NA|TRBV29-1|TRBJ2-5
CSVDPGGTQYF
>TRBD1|TRBV5-1|TRBJ2-5
CASSLAVTGGRETQYF
>NA|TRBV6-5|TRBJ2-7
CASSLTGEGGYEQYF
>TRBD1|TRBV7-6|TRBJ1-1
CASSFSTGDTEAFF
>NA|TRBV6-1|TRBJ2-2
CASKEGPGELFF
>NA|TRBV9|TRBJ1-5
CASSVGVLGNQPQHF
>NA|TRBV5-8|TRBJ2-1
CASSQHLLATTSYNEQFF
>TRBD1|TRBV30|TRBJ1-4
CAWSRGPGNEKLFF
>TRBD1|TRBV5-1|TRBJ2-3
CASRRGDSDSTDTQYF
>NA|TRBV30|TRBJ1-3
CAWRLGQGYSGNTIYF
>NA|TRBV2|TRBJ2-5
CASSGVAGETQYF
>NA|TRBV10-3|TRBJ2-3
CAISATIWTDTQYF